The clone carrying this T cell receptor (beta chain) was detected a few times. What it binds is not known. The sample is drawn from a study of blood T cells in healthy people across ages. Overall study findings and caveats: Long-lived donors exceeded aged donors in naive CD4+ cells and diversity.

A second about 7 to 11 cycle PCR used barcoded and J-beta primers. The template-switch adaptor, which had 12 random nucleotides, put a tag on each cDNA molecule. Using its own MiXCR run on the 5' RACE reads, TCRdb lists one record per CDR3 protein. The sample carries roughly 700,000 distinct CDR3 sequences, just under 25% recorded once. These data are also associated with another study on T cells of mothers and their children.

The specimen sequenced was blood. The clonotype originates from a boy between 10 and 17 years old in good health.

For the CDR3, the DNA is TGTGCCAGCAGCGTAGAAGGGGCCTCCTACAATGAGCAGTTCTTC. Translating gives CASSVEGASYNEQFF. V usage is TRBV9 and J usage is TRBJ2-1, with D possibly matching TRBD1 (5 bases). Germline V gene data show CDR1 as SGDLS and CDR2 as YYNGEE. V was cut by 0 bases and J by 0 bases, with 7 bases left in between. This CDR3 is built from 15 residues.